This T cell receptor (beta chain) was captured by sequencing in a study of cytomegalovirus exposure and HLA in healthy donors. Regarding the study as a whole: Apparent HLA restriction characterized most CMV-associated TCR beta chains in a later analysis.

About this clone itself: The antigen is not known.

The PCR contained 60 Vbeta and 13 Jbeta primers. Repertoires were generated with immunoSEQ multiplex PCR, while TCRdb's copy carries only in-frame clones and drops some. This sample contains approximately 140,000 clones. The TCR was taken from a young woman in good health and CMV-seronegative. Sequenced input: PBMCs.

CDR3 bases: TGTGCCAGCAGTGGCGGGGCGGTGAGGGCCCGCTATGGCTACACCTTC. Translation gives CASSGGAVRARYGYTF. V usage is TRBV6-1 and J usage is TRBJ1-2, with a possible D match to TRBD1 (5 bases). Trimming shortened V by 4 bases and J by 4 bases, and 19 bases separated the two germline ends. The CDR3 contains 16 residues. Germline loops: CDR1 MNHNS, CDR2 SASEGT.